A single TCR beta chain is shown here with its context. Its cognate antigen is unknown. As defined, naive CD8 cells were CD45RO-negative and positively selected for CCR7, with terminally differentiated effector memory CD45RA+ cells excluded. The study enrolled healthy HIV-negative adults without recent acute infections or vaccinations as donors. Repertoires were generated with immunoSEQ multiplex PCR, while TCRdb's copy carries only in-frame clones and drops some. Among 750,000 to 1,000,000 clones, over 90% were seen once, and the ten largest hold nearly 25%. Trimming removed 0 bases at V and 4 bases at J, with 8 bases between. The length of the CDR3 is 14 residues. CDR1 and CDR2 from the germline V gene are SGHTS and YDEGEE. This specimen comes from a study of shared clonotypes between healthy human individuals. Overall study results and limits: Exclusively blood specimens were collected; tissue repertoires likely differ.

Input material: naive CD8+ T cells sorted from blood. The rearrangement joins TRBV5-8 to TRBJ1-5; D unresolved. This receptor was obtained from a man aged 25 to 45 in good health. The CDR3 DNA sequence: TGTGCCAGCAGCTTGGTAGGTGAAAATCAGCCCCAGCATTTT. Its translation is CASSLVGENQPQHF.